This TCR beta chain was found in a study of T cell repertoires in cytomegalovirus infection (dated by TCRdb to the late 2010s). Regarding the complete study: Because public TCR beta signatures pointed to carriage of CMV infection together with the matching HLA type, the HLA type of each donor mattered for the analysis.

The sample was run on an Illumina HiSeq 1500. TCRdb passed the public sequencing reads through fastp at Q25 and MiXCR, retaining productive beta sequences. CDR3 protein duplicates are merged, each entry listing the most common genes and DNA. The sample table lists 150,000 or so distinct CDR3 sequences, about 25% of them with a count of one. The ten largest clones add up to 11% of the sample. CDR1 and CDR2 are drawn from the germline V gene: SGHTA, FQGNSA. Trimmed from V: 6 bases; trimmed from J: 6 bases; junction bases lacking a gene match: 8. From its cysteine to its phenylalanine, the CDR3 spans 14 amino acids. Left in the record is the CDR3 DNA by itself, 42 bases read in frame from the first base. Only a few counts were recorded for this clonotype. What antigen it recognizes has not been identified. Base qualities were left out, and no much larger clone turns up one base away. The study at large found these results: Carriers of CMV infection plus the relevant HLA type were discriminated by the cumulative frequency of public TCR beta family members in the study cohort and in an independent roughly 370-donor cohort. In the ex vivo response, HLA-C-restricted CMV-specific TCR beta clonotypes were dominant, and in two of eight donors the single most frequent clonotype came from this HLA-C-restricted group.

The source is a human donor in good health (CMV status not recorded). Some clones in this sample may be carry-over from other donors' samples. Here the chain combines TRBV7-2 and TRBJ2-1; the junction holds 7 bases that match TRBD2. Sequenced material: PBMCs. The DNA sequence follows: TGTGCCAGCAGGGCGTTGACTAGCTCCAATGAGCAGTTCTTC. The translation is CASRALTSSNEQFF.